These T cell receptor beta chains were read from a single sample in a study of technical replicates of blood from a few donors. Sequenced by immunoSEQ multiplex PCR; TCRdb stores in-frame clones only, minus some. The table has roughly 90,000 clones, 85% to 95% seen once; the top ten hold over 0.2%. Sequencing was carried out using T cells isolated from PBMCs. All receptors come from a human donor in good health. Each CDR3 is given with its conserved first and last residue. D genes are given only for firm matches. Clone size is not always given. Where it is, it says once, few, many or a class for expanded clones.

DNA: TGTGCCAGCAGCTTAGCTATGGACAGGGCCTACGAGCAGTACTTC
CDR3: CASSLAMDRAYEQYF
V: TRBV7-9
J: TRBJ2-7
D: TRBD1
length: 15
size: once

DNA: TGTGCCAGCAGCGCCAAAACAGGGACCGAGCAGTACTTC
CDR3: CASSAKTGTEQYF
V: TRBV9
J: TRBJ2-7
D: NA
length: 13
size: once

DNA: TGTGCCAGTAGTATTGTCACAACTAATGAAAAACTGTTTTTT
CDR3: CASSIVTTNEKLFF
V: TRBV19
J: TRBJ1-4
D: NA
length: 14
size: few

DNA: TGTGCCTGGACCGACCCTCGACAGGGCTATGGCTACACCTTC
CDR3: CAWTDPRQGYGYTF
V: TRBV30
J: TRBJ1-2
D: TRBD1
length: 14
size: NA

DNA: TGCGCCAGCAGCTACACAGGGAGAGGGGAGACCCAGTACTTC
CDR3: CASSYTGRGETQYF
V: TRBV5-1
J: TRBJ2-5
D: NA
length: 14
size: NA

DNA: TGCGCCAGCAGCGACGACAGGGGGGGAAACACCATATATTTT
CDR3: CASSDDRGGNTIYF
V: TRBV4-1
J: TRBJ1-3
D: TRBD1
length: 14
size: few

DNA: TGTGCCAGCAGCTGGGGACAGGGGTACGAGCAGTACTTC
CDR3: CASSWGQGYEQYF
V: TRBV7-9
J: TRBJ2-7
D: TRBD1
length: 13
size: once

DNA: TGTGCCAGCAGTTTAGGGCAGGGGGGAAATAGCAATCAGCCCCAGCATTTT
CDR3: CASSLGQGGNSNQPQHF
V: TRBV28
J: TRBJ1-5
D: TRBD1
length: 17
size: NA

DNA: TGTGCCAGCAGCCCCTCCGTCGGGGAGGTCAGCGAGACCCAGTACTTC
CDR3: CASSPSVGEVSETQYF
V: TRBV5-6
J: TRBJ2-5
D: NA
length: 16
size: NA

DNA: TGTGCCAGTAGTCTTACACAGGGCTCTGGAAACACCATATATTTT
CDR3: CASSLTQGSGNTIYF
V: TRBV19
J: TRBJ1-3
D: NA
length: 15
size: NA

DNA: TGCGCCAGCTCGGACGGGGTAAGACAGCCCCAGCATTTT
CDR3: CASSDGVRQPQHF
V: TRBV10-2
J: TRBJ1-5
D: NA
length: 13
size: NA

DNA: TGTGCCAGCAGCCTACGGTACTCTTACAATGAGCAGTTCTTC
CDR3: CASSLRYSYNEQFF
V: TRBV9
J: TRBJ2-1
D: NA
length: 14
size: NA

DNA: TGTGCCAGCAGTTTAGGGACTTCGGGCGGCTGGGGGGAGCAGTACTTC
CDR3: CASSLGTSGGWGEQYF
V: TRBV28
J: TRBJ2-7
D: NA
length: 16
size: NA

DNA: TGTGCCAGCAGCTTAGCCACTGGCATGGCGGGCCTAGCCAATGAGCAGTTCTTC
CDR3: CASSLATGMAGLANEQFF
V: TRBV7-9
J: TRBJ2-1
D: NA
length: 18
size: once

DNA: TGTGCCAGCAGCCCCGTCGATGAAAAACTGTTTTTT
CDR3: CASSPVDEKLFF
V: TRBV11-2
J: TRBJ1-4
D: NA
length: 12
size: NA

DNA: TGTGCCAGCAGCATGGCGGGACAGGGGACTAGCACAGATACGCAGTATTTT
CDR3: CASSMAGQGTSTDTQYF
V: TRBV13
J: TRBJ2-3
D: TRBD1
length: 17
size: NA